This is a list of T cell receptor beta chains from one sample in a study of T cell clonotyping in hematopoietic cell transplantation. TCRdb's table, derived via immunoSEQ multiplex PCR, lists solely in-frame clones and lacks some. The sample carries under 6,500 clones, over 90% recorded once. Specimen: peripheral blood mononuclear cells, collected 100 days after allogeneic stem cell transplant. All receptors derive from a female patient aged 50-59 years who had an allogeneic stem cell transplant from an unrelated donor, so T cells may come from the graft donor. Some clones in this sample may be carry-over from other donors' samples. The CDR3 runs from the conserved cysteine through the conserved F or W. Fields, in order: D gene, J gene, clone size, V gene, CDR3 protein, CDR3 DNA. The D gene is left open where the match is weak. Expanded clones get a size class; other rows say once, few or many, or leave the size out.

d_gene: -; j_gene: TRBJ1-5; abundance: -; v_gene: TRBV5-1; CDR3aa: CASSLEQGRAGQPQHF; CDR3nt: TGCGCCAGCAGCTTGGAACAGGGACGGGCGGGTCAGCCCCAGCATTTT
d_gene: -; j_gene: TRBJ1-1; abundance: few; v_gene: TRBV20-1; CDR3aa: CSARGNTEAFF; CDR3nt: TGCAGTGCTAGAGGGAACACTGAAGCTTTCTTT
d_gene: -; j_gene: TRBJ2-7; abundance: few; v_gene: TRBV19; CDR3aa: CASSIDRVDEQYF; CDR3nt: TGTGCCAGTAGTATAGACAGGGTGGACGAGCAGTACTTC
d_gene: -; j_gene: TRBJ2-7; abundance: -; v_gene: TRBV27; CDR3aa: CASTSSYGKGKYEQYF; CDR3nt: TGTGCCAGCACCTCCTCTTATGGAAAGGGAAAATACGAGCAGTACTTC
d_gene: -; j_gene: TRBJ1-3; abundance: -; v_gene: TRBV27; CDR3aa: CASSLSGPGNTIYF; CDR3nt: TGTGCCAGCAGTTTATCAGGGCCTGGAAACACCATATATTTT
d_gene: -; j_gene: TRBJ2-3; abundance: -; v_gene: TRBV19; CDR3aa: CASSTPGFTDTQYF; CDR3nt: TGTGCCAGTAGTACCCCTGGCTTCACAGATACGCAGTATTTT
d_gene: -; j_gene: TRBJ2-7; abundance: -; v_gene: TRBV6-5; CDR3aa: CASSYSMAAGEQYF; CDR3nt: TGTGCCAGCAGTTACTCGATGGCAGCGGGCGAGCAGTACTTC
d_gene: -; j_gene: TRBJ1-1; abundance: -; v_gene: TRBV4-1; CDR3aa: CASSQAGAGITEAFF; CDR3nt: TGCGCCAGCAGCCAGGCAGGGGCTGGTATCACTGAAGCTTTCTTT
d_gene: -; j_gene: TRBJ1-4; abundance: -; v_gene: TRBV7-9; CDR3aa: CASSSQQGNGEKLFF; CDR3nt: TGTGCCAGCAGCTCGCAGCAGGGAAACGGAGAAAAACTGTTTTTT
d_gene: -; j_gene: TRBJ1-5; abundance: -; v_gene: TRBV6-5; CDR3aa: CASSLSSNSNQPQHF; CDR3nt: TGTGCCAGCAGCCTATCTTCCAATAGCAATCAGCCCCAGCATTTT
d_gene: TRBD2; j_gene: TRBJ2-3; abundance: -; v_gene: TRBV6-4; CDR3aa: CASSREGSADTQYF; CDR3nt: TGTGCCAGCAGCAGGGAGGGGAGCGCAGATACGCAGTATTTT
d_gene: -; j_gene: TRBJ2-5; abundance: -; v_gene: TRBV7-8; CDR3aa: CASSSLTGPTGTQYF; CDR3nt: TGTGCCAGCAGCTCCCTGACAGGACCAACAGGGACCCAGTACTTC
d_gene: -; j_gene: TRBJ2-1; abundance: -; v_gene: TRBV29-1; CDR3aa: CSASRTFSNEQFF; CDR3nt: TGCAGCGCCTCAAGGACATTTTCCAATGAGCAGTTCTTC
d_gene: TRBD2; j_gene: TRBJ2-1; abundance: -; v_gene: TRBV6-1; CDR3aa: CASKDDSGGANEQFF; CDR3nt: TGTGCCAGCAAGGATGATAGCGGGGGGGCAAATGAGCAGTTCTTC
d_gene: -; j_gene: TRBJ1-2; abundance: once; v_gene: TRBV28; CDR3aa: CASSLADGVGGYTF; CDR3nt: TGTGCCAGCAGTTTGGCGGACGGAGTAGGCGGCTACACCTTC
d_gene: -; j_gene: TRBJ2-5; abundance: -; v_gene: TRBV6-1; CDR3aa: CASRWRGGQETQYF; CDR3nt: TGTGCCAGCAGGTGGCGGGGTGGCCAAGAGACCCAGTACTTC
d_gene: TRBD1; j_gene: TRBJ1-5; abundance: -; v_gene: TRBV6-5; CDR3aa: CASSLQGFSNQPQHF; CDR3nt: TGTGCCAGCAGTCTACAGGGGTTTAGCAATCAGCCCCAGCATTTT
d_gene: TRBD1; j_gene: TRBJ1-3; abundance: -; v_gene: TRBV10-2; CDR3aa: CASSEGKGAAGNTIYF; CDR3nt: TGCGCCAGCAGTGAGGGGAAGGGGGCAGCTGGAAACACCATATATTTT
d_gene: TRBD1; j_gene: TRBJ2-3; abundance: -; v_gene: TRBV19; CDR3aa: CASSTGTGGISTDTQYF; CDR3nt: TGTGCCAGTAGTACCGGGACAGGGGGCATTAGCACAGATACGCAGTATTTT
d_gene: TRBD1; j_gene: TRBJ1-6; abundance: -; v_gene: TRBV6-6; CDR3aa: CASSPDRPEASPLHF; CDR3nt: TGTGCCAGCAGTCCGGACAGGCCCGAGGCTTCACCCCTCCACTTT
d_gene: TRBD2; j_gene: TRBJ2-5; abundance: -; v_gene: TRBV5-5; CDR3aa: CASSQESLAGEETQYF; CDR3nt: TGCGCCAGCAGCCAAGAGAGTCTAGCGGGGGAAGAGACCCAGTACTTC
d_gene: -; j_gene: TRBJ2-3; abundance: -; v_gene: TRBV5-1; CDR3aa: CASSVREDTQYF; CDR3nt: TGCGCCAGCAGCGTCAGGGAAGATACGCAGTATTTT
d_gene: -; j_gene: TRBJ2-7; abundance: -; v_gene: TRBV30; CDR3aa: CAWSVHSRRERQYF; CDR3nt: TGTGCCTGGAGTGTACACTCGAGGAGGGAGAGGCAGTACTTC
d_gene: -; j_gene: TRBJ2-6; abundance: -; v_gene: TRBV7-2; CDR3aa: CASREPGGNVLTF; CDR3nt: TGTGCCAGCAGGGAACCCGGAGGTAACGTCCTGACTTTC
d_gene: -; j_gene: TRBJ2-7; abundance: -; v_gene: TRBV5-6; CDR3aa: CASSLGQSYEQYF; CDR3nt: TGTGCCAGCAGCTTGGGGCAATCCTACGAGCAGTACTTC
d_gene: TRBD1; j_gene: TRBJ1-2; abundance: -; v_gene: TRBV6-1; CDR3aa: CASKGDRADGYTF; CDR3nt: TGTGCCAGCAAAGGAGACAGGGCCGATGGCTACACCTTC
d_gene: -; j_gene: TRBJ2-7; abundance: -; v_gene: TRBV7-2; CDR3aa: CASSPPVPEQYF; CDR3nt: TGTGCCAGCAGCCCTCCTGTACCCGAGCAGTACTTC
d_gene: TRBD1; j_gene: TRBJ2-7; abundance: -; v_gene: TRBV2; CDR3aa: CASRKPSGTGTYEQYF; CDR3nt: TGTGCCAGCAGAAAACCCTCCGGGACAGGGACCTACGAGCAGTACTTC
d_gene: TRBD2; j_gene: TRBJ2-3; abundance: -; v_gene: TRBV19; CDR3aa: CASSRLAGVDTQYF; CDR3nt: TGTGCCAGTAGTCGCCTAGCGGGGGTTGATACGCAGTATTTT
d_gene: -; j_gene: TRBJ1-2; abundance: -; v_gene: TRBV5-1; CDR3aa: CASRKQGSNYGYTF; CDR3nt: TGCGCCAGCAGAAAACAGGGATCTAACTATGGCTACACCTTC
d_gene: -; j_gene: TRBJ2-3; abundance: -; v_gene: TRBV6-6; CDR3aa: CASSYTSPSTDTQYF; CDR3nt: TGTGCCAGCAGTTACACTAGCCCTAGCACAGATACGCAGTATTTT
d_gene: -; j_gene: TRBJ1-6; abundance: -; v_gene: TRBV10-2; CDR3aa: CASRVDGDNSPLHF; CDR3nt: TGCGCCAGCAGGGTTGACGGTGATAATTCACCCCTCCACTTT
d_gene: -; j_gene: TRBJ1-2; abundance: large; v_gene: TRBV25-1; CDR3aa: CASSEAGEGHGYTF; CDR3nt: TGTGCCAGCAGTGAAGCAGGGGAGGGACATGGCTACACCTTC
d_gene: -; j_gene: TRBJ1-1; abundance: few; v_gene: TRBV6-1; CDR3aa: CASSERAEWWAFF; CDR3nt: TGTGCCAGCAGTGAAAGGGCGGAATGGTGGGCTTTCTTT
d_gene: -; j_gene: TRBJ1-2; abundance: -; v_gene: TRBV7-3; CDR3aa: CASSFHGGNTYGYTF; CDR3nt: TGTGCCAGCAGCTTCCACGGGGGCAACACCTATGGCTACACCTTC
d_gene: -; j_gene: TRBJ1-1; abundance: few; v_gene: TRBV7-9; CDR3aa: CASRVTGPNTEAFF; CDR3nt: TGTGCCAGCAGGGTGACAGGACCAAACACTGAAGCTTTCTTT
d_gene: TRBD2; j_gene: TRBJ2-3; abundance: once; v_gene: TRBV2; CDR3aa: CASSPQSGATDTQYF; CDR3nt: TGTGCCAGCAGTCCCCAGAGCGGGGCCACAGATACGCAGTATTTT
d_gene: -; j_gene: TRBJ2-6; abundance: -; v_gene: TRBV6-4; CDR3aa: CASSEDSGANVLTF; CDR3nt: TGTGCCAGCAGTGAGGACTCTGGGGCCAACGTCCTGACTTTC
d_gene: -; j_gene: TRBJ2-7; abundance: -; v_gene: TRBV6-5; CDR3aa: CASSSNRDLGPYEQYF; CDR3nt: TGTGCCAGCAGTTCTAACCGGGACTTGGGCCCCTACGAGCAGTACTTC